These 9 T cell receptor beta chains came from one sample sequenced in a study of cytomegalovirus exposure and HLA in healthy donors. Both 60 Vbeta primers and 13 Jbeta primers went into the PCR. Data came from immunoSEQ multiplex PCR; TCRdb stores just in-frame clones and leaves some out. The sample lists around 150,000 clones, 65% to 85% occurring once. Sequencing used PBMCs. The receptor set was obtained from a man aged 35 to 55 in good health and CMV-seropositive.

This clone was observed a few times. The chain links TRBV7-8 to TRBJ2-2; 10 positions match TRBD2. The CDR3 spans 15 residues. CDR1 is SGHVS, CDR2 FQNEAQ, per germline. Losses at the gene ends were 8 bases for V and 5 bases for J; bases not matched to a gene: 8. The CDR3 region is CASHPSGGSTGELFF. For the CDR3, the DNA is TGTGCCAGCCACCCTAGCGGGGGCTCTACCGGGGAGCTGTTTTTT.

This chain links TRBV11-2 with TRBJ2-1; 9 positions match TRBD1. Germline loops: CDR1 SGHAT, CDR2 FQNNGV. The V and J ends lost 5 bases and 7 bases, in that order; junction bases with no gene match: 6. This CDR3 has 14 residues. Written as DNA, the CDR3 is TGTGCCAGCAGCATAACCGGGACAGGGAATGAGCAGTTCTTC. This translates into CASSITGTGNEQFF.

The V and J genes are TRBV19 and TRBJ1-2; TRBD1 might be the D (5 bases). This CDR3 contains 13 residues. Trimming shortened V by 2 bases and J by 4 bases, and 8 bases separated the two germline ends. Germline loops: CDR1 LNHDA, CDR2 SQIVND (reference sequence). This CDR3 reads CASSIQGGYGYTF. CDR3 DNA sequence: TGTGCCAGTAGTATACAGGGAGGCTATGGCTACACCTTC. Drawing the rest from reference TRBV19 and TRBJ1-2, the complete variable domain is DGGITQSPKYLFRKEGQNVTLSCEQNLNHDAMYWYRQDPGQGLRLIYYSQIVNDFQKGDIAEGYSVSREKKESFPLTVTSAQKNPTAFYLCASSIQGGYGYTFGSGTRLTVV.

The CDR3 bases are TGTGCCAGCATTACCAGGGCCAGCGCCTATAATTCACCCCTCCACTTT. Translating gives CASITRASAYNSPLHF. The chain combines TRBV2 with TRBJ1-6; possibly TRBD1 for D (5 bases). The CDR3 loop spans 16 amino acids. The ends were cut back, 7 bases at V and 2 bases at J, with 15 bases in the middle. Germline V lookup: CDR1 SNHLY, CDR2 FYNNEI.

The table lists this clone with many counts. Other nucleotide sequences in the sample specify the same CDR3. The gene calls are TRBV5-6 and TRBJ1-1, with no clear D. The CDR3 covers 14 residues. Trimming pared 0 bases from V and 1 base from J, leaving 7 bases between. Germline V gene sequence: CDR1 SGHDT, CDR2 YYEEEE. CDR3 sequence: CASSLGAGNTEAFF. Written as DNA, the CDR3 is TGTGCCAGCAGCTTGGGGGCGGGGAACACTGAAGCTTTCTTT.

The chain is built from TRBV23-1 and TRBJ1-2; 9 positions match TRBD1. TRBV23-1 is flagged as an ORF with uncertain function. CDR3 length: 13 amino acids. With V trimmed by 4 bases and J by 5 bases, 2 bases remained unmatched. The CDR3 loop reads CASSPTGGYGYTF. The DNA for the CDR3 is TGCGCCAGCAGTCCGACAGGGGGATATGGCTACACCTTC.

The gene calls are TRBV6-1 and TRBJ2-7; 12 bases line up with TRBD2. The CDR3 is made up of 13 amino acids. In germline, CDR1 is MNHNS, CDR2 SASEGT. Losses at the gene ends were 7 bases for V and 6 bases for J; bases not matched to a gene: 4. CDR3 DNA sequence: TGTGCCAGCAACGGACTAGCGGGGTCCGAGCAGTACTTC. This codes for CASNGLAGSEQYF.

V is TRBV6-1 and J is TRBJ2-1; 12 positions match TRBD2. CDR1 and CDR2 (germline): MNHNS, SASEGT. The CDR3 extends over 14 amino acids. V lost 7 bases and J lost 4; bases outside the gene matches: 2. In DNA form, the CDR3 reads TGTGCCAGCACCGGACTAGCGGGGTACAATGAGCAGTTCTTC. Translating gives CASTGLAGYNEQFF.

Here the CDR3 reads CASSSTKAGYAGNIQYF. In DNA form, the CDR3 reads TGTGCCAGCAGTTCCACCAAGGCGGGCTACGCGGGTAACATTCAGTACTTC. The chain is built from TRBV27 and TRBJ2-4, with D tentatively TRBD2 (5 bases). Germline lookup yields CDR1 MNHEY and CDR2 SMNVEV (reference sequence). The length of the CDR3 is 17 residues. V gave up 4 bases and J gave up 7 bases, with 23 bases separating them.